This T cell receptor beta chain was sequenced during a study of blood T cell repertoires in COVID-19. Authors' data handling: Cell counts per sample came from amplifying reference gene primers. Libraries were prepared by immunoSEQ multiplex PCR; TCRdb keeps only in-frame clonotypes and omits some of them. V and J calls and clone size are as listed in that table; D and trimming were resolved from the DNA. The sample contains roughly 160,000 clones, approximately 80% of which appear only once. From germline, CDR1 is SGHVS and CDR2 FQNEAQ. V lost 3 bases, J lost 0 bases, and 8 bases stayed unmatched. The CDR3 covers 17 residues. All enrollees were roughly 18 to 90 years old and from approximately 24 US areas. Participant-reported clinical history was the basis for cohort assignment. Two negative PCRs, clearance, or symptom resolution were required of recovered Cohort 3 donors.

The clonotype originates from a woman aged 55-70 years who had recovered from COVID-19. The rearrangement uses TRBV7-8 and TRBJ2-3, with 8 bases identical to TRBD2. The sequenced sample was PBMCs or T cells enriched from blood (not recorded which). CDR3 sequence: CASSFGWAGGSTDTQYF. The CDR3 nucleotides read TGTGCCAGCAGCTTCGGGTGGGCGGGGGGTAGCACAGATACGCAGTATTTT.